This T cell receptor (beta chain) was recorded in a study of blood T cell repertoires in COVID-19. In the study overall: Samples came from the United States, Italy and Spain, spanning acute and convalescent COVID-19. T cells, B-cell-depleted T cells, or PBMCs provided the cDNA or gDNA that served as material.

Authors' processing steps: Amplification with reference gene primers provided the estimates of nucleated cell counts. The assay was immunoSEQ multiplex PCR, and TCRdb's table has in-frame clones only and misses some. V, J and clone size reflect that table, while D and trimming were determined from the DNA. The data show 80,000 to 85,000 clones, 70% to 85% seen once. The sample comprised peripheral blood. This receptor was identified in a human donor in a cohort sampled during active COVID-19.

In nucleotides, the CDR3 is TGTGCCAGCAGTAGGACAGGGGCATGGGGCTACACCTTC. This translates into CASSRTGAWGYTF. The rearrangement links TRBV7-9 to TRBJ1-2, with TRBD1 matching 9 bases. V shed 6 bases and J 8 bases; nucleotides not matched to a gene: 7. This CDR3 is built from 13 residues. Germline V gene sequence: CDR1 SEHNR, CDR2 FQNEAQ (reference sequence).